Listed below are T cell receptor beta chains from one sample, sequenced in a study of T cells in localized non-small cell lung cancer. TCRdb's table, derived via immunoSEQ multiplex PCR, lists solely in-frame clones and lacks some. The sample holds tens of thousands of clones, approximately 84% seen once. The sample consisted of peripheral blood, taken before any cancer treatment. These receptors all come from a male donor at least 60 years old with stage III lung adenocarcinoma. The conserved cysteine and the conserved F or W are not part of the CDR3 here. The D gene is left open where the match is weak.

d_gene	v_gene	CDR3aa
.	TRBV7-5	VRSLGIVEGYDNEQF
.	TRBV14	ASSQAGIRHEQY
.	TRBV5-4	ASSRDAGLGGYT
TRBD1	TRBV5-5	ASSSPTGDGYT
.	TRBV6-4	ASSDARNSPLH
.	TRBV5-1	ASSSSGDGYT
TRBD2	TRBV5-5	ASSSGLAVWGNEQF
.	TRBV7-8	ASSLNSVGNYGYT
.	TRBV5-4	ASSVPGGTQETQY
.	TRBV4-1	ASSQIWGPVPNGYT
TRBD1	TRBV2	ASNEGAGSNTEAF
TRBD2	TRBV5-1	ASSLEGASGGSYEQY
TRBD2	TRBV6-1	ASSEGLAGGWETQY
.	TRBV6-5	ASSFQWASSYEQY
.	TRBV29-1	SSNNGLNTEAF
TRBD2	TRBV7-6	ASSLVLLAGGTDTQY
TRBD1	TRBV19	ASGDSRAYGYT
.	TRBV29-1	SVVGSGGADQPQH